The 22 T cell receptor beta chains below were found in one sample sequenced in a study of blood T cell repertoires in COVID-19. The repertoire was sequenced with immunoSEQ multiplex PCR; TCRdb's copy has only in-frame clones and lacks some. Here the sample spans some 160,000 clones, 75% to 80% being singletons. The sample consisted of peripheral blood. The receptors originated from an elderly woman with acute or convalescent COVID-19.

The chain combines TRBV6-5 with TRBJ1-5, with a possible D match to TRBD1 (5 bases). V was clipped by 2 bases and J by 6 bases, with 11 bases between them. The germline V gene encodes CDR1 MNHEY and CDR2 SVGAGI. This CDR3 is 14 amino acids long. CDR3 region: CASSYGAGGQPQHF. The CDR3 DNA reads as TGTGCCAGCAGTTACGGGGCCGGTGGTCAGCCCCAGCATTTT.

Here the CDR3 DNA reads TGTGCCAGCAGCGTAGGAGATTACTCTGGGGCCAACGTCCTGACTTTC. As protein: CASSVGDYSGANVLTF. The J gene is TRBJ2-6, the V gene TRBV9, with unresolved D. V was pared by 0 bases and J by 0 bases, with 7 bases between. Germline assignment: CDR1 SGDLS and CDR2 YYNGEE. The CDR3 sequence is 16 residues long.

This clone occurred once. The rearrangement uses TRBV6-2 or TRBV6-3 and TRBJ1-1; 7 positions match TRBD1. Germline values: CDR1 MNHEY, CDR2 SVGEGT. V gave up 0 bases and J gave up 1 base; unmatched junction bases: 11. The CDR3 sequence is 18 residues long. CDR3 nucleotides: TGTGCCAGCAGTTACTCGAGAAGGGGGCTGGGCGGGAACACTGAAGCTTTCTTT. Protein sequence: CASSYSRRGLGGNTEAFF.

Remarks on this clone: Sequence at one end of the junction differs from germline and may be a read error. The chain joins TRBV28 to TRBJ1-2; D uncertain. Germline assignment: CDR1 MDHEN and CDR2 SYDVKM. This CDR3 region has 13 residues. In nucleotides, the CDR3 is TGTGCCAGCAGTCAACCTTTTCCGGGCCAATCGGGATTC. This sequence encodes CASSQPFPGQSGF.

This rearrangement joins TRBV28 to TRBJ2-7, with unresolved D. Germline V CDR1 and CDR2: MDHEN, SYDVKM. Trimming left V 3 bases short and J 7 bases short, with 16 bases between. This CDR3 comprises 14 residues. In nucleotides, the CDR3 is TGTGCCAGCAGTTTTGGTTTAGGTCTCGGGGAGCAGTACTTC. Translated, it gives CASSFGLGLGEQYF.

The chain links TRBV3-1 (or the pseudogene TRBV3-2) to TRBJ2-2; 8 nucleotides align to TRBD2. Germline CDR1 is LGHDT and CDR2 is YNNKEL (reference sequence). The length of the CDR3 is 16 residues. The ends lost 3 bases at V and 4 bases at J; junction bases unmatched: 7. The CDR3: CASSQSGRAPTGELFF. As DNA, the CDR3 is TGTGCCAGCAGCCAGTCCGGGAGGGCCCCCACCGGGGAGCTGTTTTTT.

The chain recombines TRBV6-5 with TRBJ2-1; D ambiguous. The V and J ends lost 5 bases and 5 bases respectively, with 7 bases between them. The germline V gene encodes CDR1 MNHEY and CDR2 SVGAGI. The CDR3 sequence is 12 residues long. The CDR3 is CASSHPDNEQFF. As DNA, the CDR3 is TGTGCCAGCAGTCATCCGGACAATGAGCAGTTCTTC.

The genes are TRBV28 and TRBJ1-1, with D uncertain. The V gene lost 5 bases and the J gene lost 4 bases, with 17 bases spanning the gap. There are 15 residues in the CDR3. Germline V gene data show CDR1 as MDHEN and CDR2 as SYDVKM. This CDR3 is CASSPWKGGSTEAFF. The CDR3 bases are TGTGCCAGCAGTCCCTGGAAGGGCGGGAGCACTGAAGCTTTCTTT.

The V gene is TRBV28, the J gene TRBJ1-2, with TRBD1 matching 8 bases. From germline, CDR1 is MDHEN and CDR2 SYDVKM. J lost 4 bases, V lost 5 bases, and 9 bases had no gene match. CDR3 length: 15 residues. CDR3 loop: CASSPTIQGVYGYTF. DNA of the CDR3: TGTGCCAGCAGTCCAACGATACAGGGGGTCTATGGCTACACCTTC.

The rearrangement joins TRBV4-2 to TRBJ2-7; TRBD1 matches at 10 bases. V lost 4 bases to trimming and J lost 5 bases; unmatched junction nucleotides: 8. The CDR3 has 15 residues. Germline V gene lookup returns CDR1 LGHNA and CDR2 YNFKEQ. This CDR3 reads CASSPPGTGVHEQYF. For the CDR3, the DNA is TGTGCCAGCAGCCCTCCCGGGACAGGGGTGCACGAGCAGTACTTC.

V usage is TRBV18 and J usage is TRBJ1-3; D is uncertain. The germline V gene has CDR1 KGHSH and CDR2 LQKENI. The length of the CDR3 is 16 residues. Trimming removed 2 bases from V and 0 bases from J, with 11 bases in between. The CDR3 sequence is CASSPGLRDSGNTIYF. The DNA for the CDR3 is TGTGCCAGCTCACCAGGACTGAGGGACTCTGGAAACACCATATATTTT.

This clone was found once. Additional DNA sequences in this sample encode the identical CDR3. The V call is TRBV5-1, the J call TRBJ1-1, with 7 bases identical to TRBD1. The V gene's germline CDR1 is SGHRS and CDR2 YFSETQ. Unmatched junction bases numbered 2, after V lost 2 bases and J lost 4 bases. The CDR3 spans 13 residues. CDR3 amino acids: CASSFQGGTEAFF. The DNA of the CDR3 is TGCGCCAGCAGCTTCCAGGGGGGCACTGAAGCTTTCTTT.

The rearrangement links TRBV7-2 to TRBJ2-3, with D tentatively TRBD1 (5 bases). Trimming took 1 base from V and 6 from J, leaving 11 bases between them. Germline-derived CDR1 and CDR2 are SGHTA and FQGNSA. The CDR3 consists of 14 residues. The CDR3 bases are TGTGCCAGCAGCTTAGGACTGGGGCCGGATACGCAGTATTTT. This codes for CASSLGLGPDTQYF. The full variable domain, in which reference TRBV7-2 and TRBJ2-3 provide the parts outside the CDR3, is GAGVSQSPSNKVTEKGKDVELRCDPISGHTALYWYRQSLGQGLEFLIYFQGNSAPDKSGLPSDRFSAERTGGSVSTLTIQRTQQEDSAVYLCASSLGLGPDTQYFGPGTRLTVL.

V usage is TRBV2 and J usage is TRBJ1-5; D remains ambiguous. This CDR3 spans 15 amino acids. V was cut by 3 bases and J by 6 bases, with 15 bases left in between. In germline, CDR1 is SNHLY, CDR2 FYNNEI. DNA of the CDR3: TGTGCCAGCAGTGAGTATGCGGGAAAAGGTCAGCCCCAGCATTTT. This encodes CASSEYAGKGQPQHF.

V usage is TRBV4-1 and J usage is TRBJ2-2; 9 nucleotides line up with TRBD2. V shed 1 base, J shed 3 bases, and the junction held 9 bases outside the gene matches. The CDR3 runs 18 residues. Germline V gene data show CDR1 as MGHRA and CDR2 as YSYEKL. The CDR3 loop is CASSQAPPGLAHTGELFF. The CDR3 DNA is TGCGCCAGCAGCCAAGCACCTCCGGGACTAGCCCACACCGGGGAGCTGTTTTTT.

In this sample, this clone turned up a few times. The V gene is TRBV19, the J gene TRBJ2-2; maybe TRBD1 (7 bases). The V and J ends lost 4 bases and 5 bases respectively, with 14 bases between them. This CDR3 comprises 15 residues. Germline V gives CDR1 LNHDA, CDR2 SQIVND (reference sequence). Written as DNA, the CDR3 is TGTGCCAGTAGTACCCTGACAGGGAGGACCGGGGAGCTGTTTTTT. Amino acid sequence: CASSTLTGRTGELFF.

The chain carries TRBV5-1 and TRBJ2-1, with 11 bases that match TRBD2. V shed 6 bases and J 6 bases; nucleotides not matched to a gene: 8. The CDR3 covers 15 residues. Germline CDR1 SGHRS, CDR2 YFSETQ. CDR3 sequence: CASTTSLAGANEQFF. The CDR3 DNA is TGCGCCAGCACAACTTCACTAGCGGGGGCCAATGAGCAGTTCTTC.

The chain recombines TRBV7-3 with TRBJ2-2; D possibly corresponds to TRBD1 (6 bases). Trimming stripped 5 bases from V and 6 bases from J, with 16 bases between. CDR3 length equals 15 residues. In germline, CDR1 is SGHTA, CDR2 FQGTGA. CDR3 loop: CASSLQGTNAGELFF. The DNA for the CDR3 is TGTGCCAGCAGCCTCCAGGGGACCAACGCCGGGGAGCTGTTTTTT.

This chain connects TRBV28 to TRBJ2-1, with TRBD1 matching over 10 bases. V was clipped by 5 bases and J by 7 bases; unmatched bases: 8. This CDR3 is built from 15 residues. CDR1 is MDHEN and CDR2 is SYDVKM in the germline V gene. As DNA, the CDR3 is TGTGCCAGCAGTAAGCCGGGACAGGGGACGAATGAGCAGTTCTTC. It encodes CASSKPGQGTNEQFF.

In its sample, this clone was seen a few times. The chain employs TRBV3-1 (or the pseudogene TRBV3-2) and TRBJ2-1; 10 bases are shared with TRBD2. The CDR3 runs 15 residues. Germline V lookup: CDR1 LGHDT, CDR2 YNNKEL (reference sequence). V gave up 0 bases and J gave up 7 bases; unmatched junction bases: 3. The CDR3 loop is CASSQDWTSGNEQFF. DNA of the CDR3: TGTGCCAGCAGCCAAGATTGGACTAGCGGTAATGAGCAGTTCTTC.

Only a few counts were recorded for this clone. CDR3 DNA: TGTGCCAGCAGTCCCGCAGGGGGCCTGGGTGGCTACACCTTC. Protein: CASSPAGGLGGYTF. The chain uses TRBV6-6 and TRBJ1-2; 8 positions match TRBD1. Germline CDR1 MNHNY, CDR2 SVGAGI (reference sequence). V dropped 5 bases and J dropped 7; count of bases not matched to a gene: 9. This CDR3 comprises 14 residues.

The CDR3 DNA reads TGTGCCAGCAGTTACTCTGGCAGGGGGATCACCGGGGAGCTGTTTTTT. Translated: CASSYSGRGITGELFF. The V gene is TRBV6-5, the J gene TRBJ2-2; 7 positions agree with TRBD1. J gave up 4 bases and V 0 bases, and 5 bases lay outside the gene matches. CDR1 is MNHEY, CDR2 SVGAGI, per germline. This CDR3 has 16 residues.